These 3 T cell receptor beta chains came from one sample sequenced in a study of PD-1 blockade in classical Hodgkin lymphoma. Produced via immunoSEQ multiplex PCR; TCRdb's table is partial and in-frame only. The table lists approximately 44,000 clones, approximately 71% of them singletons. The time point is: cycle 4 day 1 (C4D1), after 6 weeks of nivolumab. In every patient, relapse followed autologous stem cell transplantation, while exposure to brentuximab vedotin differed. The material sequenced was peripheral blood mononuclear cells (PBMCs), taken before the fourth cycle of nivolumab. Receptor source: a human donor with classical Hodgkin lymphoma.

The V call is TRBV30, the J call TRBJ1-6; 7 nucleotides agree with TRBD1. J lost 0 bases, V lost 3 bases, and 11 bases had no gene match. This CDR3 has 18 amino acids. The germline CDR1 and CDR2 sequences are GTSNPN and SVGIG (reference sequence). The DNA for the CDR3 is TGTGCCTGGAGAAACAGGGGACTCCAAAGCTCCTATAATTCACCCCTCCACTTT. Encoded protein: CAWRNRGLQSSYNSPLHF.

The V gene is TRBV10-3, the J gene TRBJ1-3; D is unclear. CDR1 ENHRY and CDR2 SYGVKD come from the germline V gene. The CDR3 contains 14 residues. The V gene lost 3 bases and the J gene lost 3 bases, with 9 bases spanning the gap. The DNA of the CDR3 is TGTGCCATCAGTGAAGGGAGGGTTGGAAACACCATATATTTT. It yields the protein CAISEGRVGNTIYF.

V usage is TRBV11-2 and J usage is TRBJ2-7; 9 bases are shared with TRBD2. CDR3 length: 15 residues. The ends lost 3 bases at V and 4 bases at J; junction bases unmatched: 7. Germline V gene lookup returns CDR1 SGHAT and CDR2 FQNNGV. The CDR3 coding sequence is TGTGCCAGCAGCTTTGCGGCGGGGGGGCCGTACGAGCAGTACTTC. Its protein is CASSFAAGGPYEQYF.